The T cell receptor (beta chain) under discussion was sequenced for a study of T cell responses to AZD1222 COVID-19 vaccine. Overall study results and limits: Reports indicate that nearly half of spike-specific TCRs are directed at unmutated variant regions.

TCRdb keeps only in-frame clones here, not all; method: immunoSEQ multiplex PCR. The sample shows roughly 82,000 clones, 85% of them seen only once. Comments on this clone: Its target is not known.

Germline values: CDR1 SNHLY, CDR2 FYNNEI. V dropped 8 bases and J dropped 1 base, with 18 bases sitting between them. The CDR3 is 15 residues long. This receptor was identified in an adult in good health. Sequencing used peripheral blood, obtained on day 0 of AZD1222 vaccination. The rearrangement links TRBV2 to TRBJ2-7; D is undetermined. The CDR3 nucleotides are TGTGCCAGCGGGCCCACCCTAGACGTATCCTACGAGCAGTACTTC. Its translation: CASGPTLDVSYEQYF.